A selection of T cell receptor beta chains follows, all from one sample in a study of CD8 T cells in Susac syndrome. TCRdb re-derived calls from the immunoSEQ multiplex PCR reads in MiXCR, one entry per CDR3 protein. The sample has 85,000 to 95,000 distinct CDR3 sequences, about 94% seen once. The specimen was CD4+ T cells from PBMCs. These receptors were obtained from a human donor with Susac syndrome. CDR3s include the opening cysteine and the closing phenylalanine or tryptophan. Fields, in order: V gene, D gene, clone size, J gene, CDR3 protein, CDR3 DNA. The D gene is left open where the match is weak. Not all rows give a size; the values are once, few, many and, for expanded clones, a class.

>TRBV3-1|.|.|TRBJ2-2
CASRAGNTGELFF
TGTGCCAGCAGGGCGGGGAACACCGGGGAGCTGTTTTTT
>TRBV11-1|.|.|TRBJ2-6
CASSFLPADLHSGANVLTF
TGTGCCAGCAGCTTTCTTCCAGCGGACCTACACTCTGGGGCCAACGTCCTGACTTTC
>TRBV16|.|.|TRBJ2-7
CASSHLRDSYEQYF
TGTGCCAGCAGCCATTTGAGAGACTCCTACGAGCAGTACTTC
>TRBV28|.|.|TRBJ2-7
CASSPPFTYEQYF
TGTGCCAGCAGTCCTCCCTTTACATACGAGCAGTACTTC
>TRBV27|.|.|TRBJ2-7
CASSFAGRSYEQYF
TGTGCCAGCAGTTTCGCAGGGAGGTCCTACGAGCAGTACTTC
>TRBV20-1|TRBD2|.|TRBJ2-1
CSASGSGGGIGFF
TGCAGTGCTAGCGGTAGCGGGGGTGGTATCGGGTTCTTC
>TRBV29-1|.|.|TRBJ1-6
CSVEDHRDNSPLHF
TGCAGCGTTGAAGATCACAGGGATAATTCACCCCTCCACTTT
>TRBV16|.|.|TRBJ2-5
CASSEGGGQYF
TGTGCCAGCAGCGAGGGAGGTGGCCAGTACTTC
>TRBV5-1|.|.|TRBJ2-3
CASRLTQYF
TGCGCCAGCAGATTAACGCAGTATTTT
>TRBV2|.|.|TRBJ1-2
CASSDRGGYGYTF
TGTGCCAGCAGTGACAGGGGAGGCTATGGCTACACCTTC
>TRBV30|TRBD1|.|TRBJ1-1
CAWTTGIIGEAFF
TGTGCCTGGACGACAGGGATTATCGGTGAAGCTTTCTTT
>TRBV29-1|.|.|TRBJ2-7
CSVLSGPTYEQYF
TGCAGCGTTCTTTCGGGACCTACCTACGAGCAGTACTTC
>TRBV5-6|.|once|TRBJ2-2
CASSASRELFF
TGTGCCAGCAGCGCATCCAGGGAGCTGTTTTTT
>TRBV11-2|.|.|TRBJ2-1
CASRSLASYEQFF
TGTGCCAGCAGGTCGCTAGCGAGCTATGAGCAGTTCTTC
>TRBV10-3|TRBD1|.|TRBJ1-1
CAIRSGTGDEAFF
TGTGCCATCAGATCCGGGACAGGGGATGAAGCTTTCTTT
>TRBV19|TRBD1|.|TRBJ1-5
CASSAASGTGFGGPQHF
TGTGCCAGTAGTGCCGCTTCCGGGACAGGCTTTGGGGGACCCCAGCATTTT
>TRBV5-5|.|.|TRBJ2-7
CASSLLGASYEQYF
TGTGCCAGCAGCTTATTGGGGGCTTCCTACGAGCAGTACTTC
>TRBV12-3/TRBV12-4|.|.|TRBJ1-1
CASGLSGTTEAFF
TGTGCCAGCGGGCTTTCCGGGACTACTGAAGCTTTCTTT
>TRBV20-1|TRBD2|.|TRBJ2-5
CSARVRTSGEETQYF
TGCAGTGCTAGAGTTAGGACTAGCGGGGAAGAGACCCAGTACTTC
>TRBV7-8|.|.|TRBJ2-4
CASSPRTRLAKNIQYF
TGTGCCAGCAGCCCCAGAACCCGGCTAGCCAAAAACATTCAGTACTTC
>TRBV5-4|.|.|TRBJ1-3
CASSLDPSGSGNTIYF
TGTGCCAGCAGCTTGGATCCCAGCGGCTCTGGAAACACCATATATTTT